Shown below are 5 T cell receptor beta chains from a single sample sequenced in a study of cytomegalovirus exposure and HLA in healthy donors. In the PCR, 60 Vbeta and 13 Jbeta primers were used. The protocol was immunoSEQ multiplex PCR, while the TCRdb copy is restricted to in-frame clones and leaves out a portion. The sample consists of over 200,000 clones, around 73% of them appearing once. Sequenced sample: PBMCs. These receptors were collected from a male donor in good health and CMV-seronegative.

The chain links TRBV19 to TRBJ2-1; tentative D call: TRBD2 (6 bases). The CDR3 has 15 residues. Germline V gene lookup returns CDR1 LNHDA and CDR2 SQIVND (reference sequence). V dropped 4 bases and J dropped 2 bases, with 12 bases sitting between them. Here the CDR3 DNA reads TGTGCCAGTAGTAGGGTAGCGGTTACCTACAATGAGCAGTTCTTC. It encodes CASSRVAVTYNEQFF.

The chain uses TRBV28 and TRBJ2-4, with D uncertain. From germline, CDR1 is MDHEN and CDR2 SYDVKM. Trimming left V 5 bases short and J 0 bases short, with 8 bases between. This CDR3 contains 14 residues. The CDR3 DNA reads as TGTGCCAGCAGTATTACTCTAGCCAAAAACATTCAGTACTTC. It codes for CASSITLAKNIQYF.

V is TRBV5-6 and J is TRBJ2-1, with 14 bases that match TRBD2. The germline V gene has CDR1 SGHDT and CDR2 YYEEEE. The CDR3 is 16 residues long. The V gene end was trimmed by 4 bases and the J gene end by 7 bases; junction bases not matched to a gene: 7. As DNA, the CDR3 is TGTGCCAGCAGCCGCGCGACTAGCGGGAGGGTGAATGAGCAGTTCTTC. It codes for CASSRATSGRVNEQFF.

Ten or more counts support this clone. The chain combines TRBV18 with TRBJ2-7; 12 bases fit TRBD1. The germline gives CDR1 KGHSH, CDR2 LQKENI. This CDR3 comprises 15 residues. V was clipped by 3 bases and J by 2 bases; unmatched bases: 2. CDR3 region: CASSPGQGATYEQYF. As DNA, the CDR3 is TGTGCCAGCTCACCGGGACAGGGGGCGACCTACGAGCAGTACTTC.

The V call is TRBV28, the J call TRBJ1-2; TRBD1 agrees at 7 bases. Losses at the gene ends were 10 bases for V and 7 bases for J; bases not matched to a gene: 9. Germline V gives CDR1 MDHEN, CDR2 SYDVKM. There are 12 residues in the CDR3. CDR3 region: CATQEGAGGYTF. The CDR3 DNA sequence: TGTGCCACCCAAGAGGGGGCTGGTGGCTACACCTTC.